Below are 9 T cell receptor beta chains sequenced from a single sample in a study of blood T cell repertoires in COVID-19. The method was immunoSEQ multiplex PCR; TCRdb's version includes in-frame clones alone and lacks a portion of them. The sample lists some 96,000 clones, just over 90% occurring once. The specimen was peripheral blood. The receptors derive from a man aged 50-59 years with active COVID-19.

The V call is TRBV5-4, the J call TRBJ2-3, with 10 bases identical to TRBD2. Germline CDR1 SGHNT, CDR2 YYREEE (reference sequence). After removal of 1 base from V and 4 bases from J, the junction contained 6 bases not matched to a gene. The CDR3 contains 16 residues. The CDR3 is CASSLTSGDRADTQYF. CDR3 DNA: TGTGCCAGCAGCTTGACTAGCGGGGATAGGGCAGATACGCAGTATTTT.

The chain joins TRBV5-5 to TRBJ1-5, with 9 bases that match TRBD1. The CDR3 is made up of 16 amino acids. Trimming took 1 base from V and 1 from J; bases not matched to a gene: 3. Germline V gene data show CDR1 as SGHKS and CDR2 as YYEKEE (reference sequence). The CDR3: CASSLTGGLSNQPQHF. The DNA for the CDR3 is TGTGCCAGCAGCTTGACAGGGGGCTTGAGCAATCAGCCCCAGCATTTT.

The chain joins TRBV3-1 (or the pseudogene TRBV3-2) to TRBJ1-6; D unresolved. Per germline, CDR1 LGHDT and CDR2 YNNKEL (reference sequence). Trimming left V 3 bases short and J 0 bases short, with 9 bases between. The CDR3 runs to 16 residues. Here the CDR3 reads CASSQDGSSYNSPLHF. For the CDR3, the DNA is TGTGCCAGCAGCCAGGACGGGAGCTCCTATAATTCACCCCTCCACTTT.

The chain has TRBV29-1 and TRBJ1-1; possibly TRBD1 for D (6 bases). The CDR3 runs 12 residues. CDR1 and CDR2 (germline): SQVTM, ANQGSEA. The CDR3 loop reads CSGGHQNTEAFF. CDR3 DNA: TGCAGTGGGGGACACCAGAACACTGAAGCTTTCTTT. The complete variable domain, with remaining parts taken from reference TRBV29-1 and TRBJ1-1, reads SAVISQKPSRDICQRGTSLTIQCQVDSQVTMMFWYRQQPGQSLTLIATANQGSEATYESGFVIDKFPISRPNLTFSTLTVSNMSPEDSSIYLCSGGHQNTEAFFGQGTRLTVV.

The chain links TRBV29-1 to TRBJ2-2; 9 nucleotides align to TRBD2. Germline V gives CDR1 SQVTM, CDR2 ANQGSEA. The junction had 5 bases not matched to a gene; V was cut back by 5 bases and J by 7 bases. CDR3 length equals 13 residues. Here the CDR3 reads CSVQRGAGGELFF. The CDR3, as DNA: TGCAGCGTTCAGCGGGGGGCTGGCGGGGAGCTGTTTTTT.

The rearrangement uses TRBV9 and TRBJ2-1, with 9 bases identical to TRBD1. Per germline, CDR1 SGDLS and CDR2 YYNGEE. The trim removed 2 bases at V and 4 bases at J, leaving 7 bases unmatched. The CDR3 sequence is 16 residues long. The CDR3 DNA sequence: TGTGCCAGCAGCGTTGCCGGGACAGGGTTATACAATGAGCAGTTCTTC. Translated, it gives CASSVAGTGLYNEQFF. Filled out from reference TRBV9 and TRBJ2-1, the complete variable domain reads DSGVTQTPKHLITATGQRVTLRCSPRSGDLSVYWYQQSLDQGLQFLIQYYNGEERAKGNILERFSAQQFPDLHSELNLSSLELGDSALYFCASSVAGTGLYNEQFFGPGTRLTVL.

The genes are TRBV11-2 and TRBJ2-3; 8 nucleotides line up with TRBD1. Per germline, CDR1 SGHAT and CDR2 FQNNGV. V dropped 5 bases and J dropped 4; count of bases not matched to a gene: 11. This CDR3 has 16 residues. The CDR3 spells CASSLGQGRLADTQYF. The DNA of the CDR3 is TGTGCCAGCAGCCTCGGACAGGGCCGGCTGGCAGATACGCAGTATTTT.

This sequence joins TRBV3-1 (or the pseudogene TRBV3-2) and TRBJ1-6, with 11 bases matching TRBD1. After removal of 4 bases from V and 4 bases from J, the junction contained 6 bases not matched to a gene. The CDR3 is made up of 17 amino acids. CDR1 and CDR2 from the germline V gene are LGHDT and YNNKEL (reference sequence). In nucleotides, the CDR3 is TGTGCCAGCAGCCTGATCGGACAGGGGGCATATAATTCACCCCTCCACTTT. Protein: CASSLIGQGAYNSPLHF.

The gene calls are TRBV5-6 and TRBJ1-3, with D unclear. Germline V gives CDR1 SGHDT, CDR2 YYEEEE. The CDR3 spans 14 residues. The ends were cut back, 0 bases at V and 8 bases at J, with 12 bases in the middle. The CDR3 here is CASSLVGPEDTIYF. For the CDR3, the DNA is TGTGCCAGCAGCTTGGTAGGTCCTGAGGACACCATATATTTT.